Below, 21 T cell receptor beta chains from the same sample are listed, as sequenced in a study of blood T cell repertoires in COVID-19. Sequenced by immunoSEQ multiplex PCR; TCRdb stores in-frame clones only, minus some. Of some 300,000 clones in the sample, about nine tenths were seen once. Source material: peripheral blood. These receptors originate from a man aged 18 to 30 with active or convalescent COVID-19.

The rearrangement links TRBV18 to TRBJ1-6; TRBD1 might be the D (5 bases). This CDR3 spans 14 amino acids. CDR1 KGHSH and CDR2 LQKENI come from the germline V gene. Trimming removed 8 bases at V and 4 bases at J, with 12 bases between. The chain's CDR3 is CASKTTVYNSPLHF. CDR3 in DNA: TGTGCCAGCAAGACGACAGTATATAATTCACCCCTCCACTTT.

This rearrangement joins TRBV6-2 or TRBV6-3 to TRBJ1-2, with 7 nucleotides matching TRBD1. The V and J ends lost 5 bases and 2 bases, in that order; junction bases with no gene match: 8. Per the germline V gene, CDR1 is MNHEY and CDR2 is SVGEGT. This CDR3 comprises 15 residues. CDR3 bases: TGTGCCAGCAGTACCCGACAGGGCCGGAACTATGGCTACACCTTC. This codes for CASSTRQGRNYGYTF.

The V gene is TRBV7-8, the J gene TRBJ2-7; 7 positions match TRBD2. The V gene's germline CDR1 is SGHVS and CDR2 FQNEAQ. J gave up 2 bases and V 4 bases, and 11 bases lay outside the gene matches. The CDR3 is 16 amino acids. The CDR3 loop is CASSWISGTTTYEQYF. CDR3 DNA: TGTGCCAGCAGCTGGATTTCCGGGACTACTACCTACGAGCAGTACTTC.

This clone was detected once. This chain joins TRBV5-1 and TRBJ1-2, with D uncertain. V lost 0 bases and J lost 3, with 6 bases in between. The CDR3 sequence is 13 residues long. The germline V gene has CDR1 SGHRS and CDR2 YFSETQ. The CDR3 reads CASSLVGDYGYTF. CDR3 in DNA: TGCGCCAGCAGCTTGGTCGGTGACTATGGCTACACCTTC.

The CDR3 nucleotides read TGTGCCAGTAGTACTACAGGGAGCTATGGCTACACCTTC. It translates to CASSTTGSYGYTF. The chain links TRBV19 to TRBJ1-2; TRBD1 might be the D (6 bases). V dropped 4 bases and J dropped 4 bases, with 10 bases sitting between them. The V gene's germline CDR1 is LNHDA and CDR2 SQIVND (reference sequence). The CDR3 totals 13 residues.

The chain uses TRBV28 and TRBJ1-2; a possible D gene is TRBD1 (5 bases). The CDR3 extends over 13 amino acids. V lost 5 bases, J lost 5 bases, and 12 bases lay in between. Germline CDR1 reads MDHEN; CDR2 reads SYDVKM. The CDR3 DNA is TGTGCCAGCAGTCCCCCCGACAGATATGGCTACACCTTC. The encoded protein is CASSPPDRYGYTF.

The rearrangement uses TRBV6-6 and TRBJ1-5; D not resolved. The CDR3 runs to 16 residues. Germline CDR1 is MNHNY and CDR2 is SVGAGI (reference sequence). Trimming took 2 bases from V and 0 from J, leaving 11 bases between them. The CDR3 spells CASSYVRTYSNQPQHF. The CDR3 region has the DNA TGTGCCAGCAGTTACGTTAGGACTTATAGCAATCAGCCCCAGCATTTT.

Note on this clone: Other nucleotide sequences in the sample specify the same CDR3. The rearrangement joins TRBV6-5 to TRBJ2-6; tentative D call: TRBD1 (6 bases). V lost 6 bases and J 0 bases, leaving 9 bases between the germline ends. The germline gives CDR1 MNHEY, CDR2 SVGAGI. The CDR3 contains 15 residues. CDR3 in DNA: TGTGCCAGCAGGACAGGCGGCTCTGGGGCCAACGTCCTGACTTTC. Protein: CASRTGGSGANVLTF.

This chain uses TRBV27 with TRBJ2-1, with 9 bases identical to TRBD2. V lost 3 bases, J lost 9 bases, and 3 bases stayed unmatched. CDR3 size: 13 residues. CDR1 is MNHEY, CDR2 SMNVEV, per germline (reference sequence). The CDR3 region is CASSFSGSGEQFF. The CDR3 DNA follows: TGTGCCAGCAGTTTTAGCGGGAGCGGTGAGCAGTTCTTC.

The V gene is TRBV2, the J gene TRBJ2-2; 7 nucleotides match TRBD1. CDR1 is SNHLY, CDR2 FYNNEI, per germline. V lost 8 bases, J lost 3 bases, and 3 bases stayed unmatched. The CDR3 length is 13 residues. CDR3 sequence: CASLGQYTGELFF. DNA for the CDR3: TGTGCCAGCTTGGGACAGTACACCGGGGAGCTGTTTTTT.

The chain carries TRBV20-1 and TRBJ2-3; 7 nucleotides line up with TRBD1. J was trimmed by 10 bases and V by 4 bases; bases with no gene match: 5. This CDR3 has 11 amino acids. The germline CDR1 and CDR2 sequences are DFQATT and SNEGSKA (reference sequence). In nucleotides, the CDR3 is TGCAGTGCTACTGGGACAGAGGCGCAGTATTTT. Translated, it gives CSATGTEAQYF.

The chain combines TRBV5-1 with TRBJ2-3, with D hard to call. V gave up 6 bases and J gave up 2 bases, with 4 bases separating them. CDR1 and CDR2 (germline): SGHRS, YFSETQ. The CDR3 has 11 amino acids. CDR3 residues: CASTNTDTQYF. CDR3 bases: TGCGCCAGCACCAACACAGATACGCAGTATTTT.

This clone was seen once. The gene calls are TRBV5-1 and TRBJ2-7; D not resolved. CDR1 SGHRS and CDR2 YFSETQ come from the germline V gene. The V end was cut by 0 bases, the J end by 3 bases, with 7 bases between. This CDR3 contains 13 residues. The CDR3 DNA follows: TGCGCCAGCAGCTTGGATGGGCGCTACGAGCAGTACTTC. The encoded protein is CASSLDGRYEQYF.

The chain recombines TRBV10-3 with TRBJ1-1; maybe TRBD1 (5 bases). CDR1 and CDR2 from the germline V gene are ENHRY and SYGVKD. This CDR3 contains 15 residues. V lost 4 bases and J lost 8, with 20 bases in between. The CDR3 reads CAISGSRGLLWEAFF. Here the CDR3 DNA reads TGTGCCATCAGTGGATCGAGGGGACTACTATGGGAAGCTTTCTTT.

This sequence joins TRBV9 and TRBJ2-7; TRBD2 matches 9 bases. The junction had 6 bases not matched to a gene; V was cut back by 0 bases and J by 5 bases. This CDR3 comprises 15 residues. The germline V gene has CDR1 SGDLS and CDR2 YYNGEE. For the CDR3, the DNA is TGTGCCAGCAGCGTAGGGGTAGCGGGAGTTAACGAGCAGTACTTC. It encodes CASSVGVAGVNEQYF.

This sequence joins TRBV27 and TRBJ2-2; D remains ambiguous. This CDR3 region has 14 residues. Trimming removed 5 bases at V and 4 bases at J, with 11 bases between. Germline V gives CDR1 MNHEY, CDR2 SMNVEV (reference sequence). The CDR3 here is CASSGSSGTGELFF. The CDR3 DNA reads as TGTGCCAGCAGTGGTTCGTCGGGCACCGGGGAGCTGTTTTTT.

The chain couples TRBV6-5 to TRBJ2-7; 11 nucleotides line up with TRBD1. The CDR3 spans 15 residues. Germline-derived CDR1 and CDR2 are MNHEY and SVGAGI. V was clipped by 4 bases and J by 5 bases; unmatched bases: 7. The CDR3 nucleotides are TGTGCCAGCAGTTTGACCGGGACAGGGGGGAACGAGCAGTACTTC. This translates into CASSLTGTGGNEQYF.

The chain uses TRBV7-9 and TRBJ1-3; D not resolved. The germline V gene encodes CDR1 SEHNR and CDR2 FQNEAQ (reference sequence). V gave up 1 base and J gave up 2 bases, with 9 bases separating them. This CDR3 contains 15 residues. CDR3 residues: CASSLGTDPGNTIYF. Here the CDR3 DNA reads TGTGCCAGCAGCTTAGGTACAGACCCTGGAAACACCATATATTTT.

The chain has TRBV13 and TRBJ1-2; TRBD1 matches 7 bases. There are 15 residues in the CDR3. The germline V gene has CDR1 PRHDT and CDR2 FYEKMQ (reference sequence). The V gene end was trimmed by 7 bases and the J gene end by 4 bases; junction bases not matched to a gene: 12. Here the CDR3 DNA reads TGTGCCAGCACCCACAGGGGATTAACCGTCTATGGCTACACCTTC. Protein product: CASTHRGLTVYGYTF.

The chain employs TRBV5-6 and TRBJ1-2; a possible D gene is TRBD1 (5 bases). Germline lookup yields CDR1 SGHDT and CDR2 YYEEEE. CDR3 length: 15 residues. V was trimmed by 3 bases and J by 4 bases, leaving 16 bases between them. CDR3 sequence (DNA): TGTGCCAGCAGCTCCGGGAGCAGGGAAAGCTATGGCTACACCTTC. Translated: CASSSGSRESYGYTF.

The V gene is TRBV7-2, the J gene TRBJ2-1; TRBD2 aligns across 10 bases. The CDR3 is 14 amino acids. Germline V gene data show CDR1 as SGHTA and CDR2 as FQGNSA. V shed 5 bases, J shed 8 bases, and the junction held 6 bases outside the gene matches. CDR3 in amino acids: CASSPRTSGYEQFF. CDR3 DNA sequence: TGTGCCAGCAGCCCGAGGACTAGCGGATATGAGCAGTTCTTC.